These T cell receptor beta chains were read from a single sample in a study of T-cell reconstitution after alpha-beta-depleted transplantation in children. TCRdb used MiXCR to reprocess the PCR reads, holding one entry per CDR3 protein. This table holds just over 350,000 distinct CDR3 sequences, 13% found once. This material consisted of PBMCs, taken from the stem cell graft. All receptors derive from a human donor who donated a stem cell graft to a child with Fanconi anemia. The CDR3 runs from the conserved cysteine through the conserved F or W. Each record gives: CDR3 DNA, CDR3 protein, clone size, J gene, V gene, D gene. D genes are given only for firm matches. Expanded clones are given a class, and other clones once, few, many or no size at all.

TGTGCCAGCAGTCCCCTGCGGGGACGGGGGGCCAACGTCCTGACTTTC	CASSPLRGRGANVLTF	few	TRBJ2-6	TRBV28	-
TGTGCCAGCAGTTTAGCGTCCGGGATCGGGGAGCTGTTTTTT	CASSLASGIGELFF	-	TRBJ2-2	TRBV12-3/TRBV12-4	-
TGTGCCAGCAGTTACTCGACAGCCTACAATGAGCAGTTCTTC	CASSYSTAYNEQFF	-	TRBJ2-1	TRBV6-5	-
TGTGCCAGCAGCGTAGCTGGAGGAACTATTCAAGAGACCCAGTACTTC	CASSVAGGTIQETQYF	few	TRBJ2-5	TRBV9	-
TGCGCCAGCAGCCAAGTCCGTAACACCGGGGAGCTGTTTTTT	CASSQVRNTGELFF	many	TRBJ2-2	TRBV4-3	-
TGTGCCAGCAGTGGTACAGGGGGCTCTGGTGAAGCTTTCTTT	CASSGTGGSGEAFF	-	TRBJ1-1	TRBV2	TRBD1
TGCGCCAGCAGCTTGGCCACAGACATCGGAAACACTGAAGCTTTCTTT	CASSLATDIGNTEAFF	few	TRBJ1-1	TRBV5-1	-
TGTGCCAGCAGTCTCAGGGGCCCTTCCTACGAGCAGTACTTC	CASSLRGPSYEQYF	few	TRBJ2-7	TRBV12-3/TRBV12-4	-
TGTGCCAGCAGTGAATGGGATCTAGGATCAACTAATGAAAAACTGTTTTTT	CASSEWDLGSTNEKLFF	few	TRBJ1-4	TRBV25-1	-
TGTGCCAGCAGCTTGGGCGGGGTTGAGCAGTTCTTC	CASSLGGVEQFF	-	TRBJ2-1	TRBV5-6	-
TGTGCCAGCTCAGAGCTAGCCAAAAACATTCAGTACTTC	CASSELAKNIQYF	few	TRBJ2-4	TRBV18	-
TGTGCCAGCGGGTGGGCAGGGGGAGGCAATACGCAGTATTTT	CASGWAGGGNTQYF	few	TRBJ2-3	TRBV6-1	-
TGTGCCAGCAGTTTAGCGATCCAAGGCTCCCCCCTCCACTTT	CASSLAIQGSPLHF	few	TRBJ1-6	TRBV12-3/TRBV12-4	-
TGTGCCAGCAGCTTAGGAGGGACAGGGGAGACTGAAGCTTTCTTT	CASSLGGTGETEAFF	few	TRBJ1-1	TRBV7-8	TRBD1
TGTGCCAGCAGTTTACAGGTCCCCGGGGAGCTGTTTTTT	CASSLQVPGELFF	few	TRBJ2-2	TRBV28	-